The 13 T cell receptor beta chains below were found in one sample sequenced in a study of glioma-infiltrating T cells after dendritic cell vaccination. The data were produced by immunoSEQ multiplex PCR, yet TCRdb's version contains in-frame clones alone and is incomplete. The repertoire holds 25,000 to 35,000 clones, with more than 85% as singletons. The material was blood, obtained before dendritic cell vaccination. The receptors originated from a human donor with glioblastoma.

CDR3 in amino acids: CASSPSVPGELFF. The CDR3 DNA follows: TGTGCCAGCAGCCCATCGGTGCCCGGGGAGCTGTTTTTT. The genes are TRBV7-9 and TRBJ2-2, with D uncertain. The germline V and J ends were trimmed by 5 bases and 6 bases, with 10 bases remaining between them. The CDR3 contains 13 residues. Germline CDR1 reads SEHNR; CDR2 reads FQNEAQ (reference sequence).

V is TRBV30 and J is TRBJ1-3, with D possibly matching TRBD1 (5 bases). Germline CDR1 reads GTSNPN; CDR2 reads SVGIG (reference sequence). Trimming shortened V by 0 bases and J by 7 bases, and 10 bases separated the two germline ends. This CDR3 is built from 13 residues. DNA for the CDR3: TGTGCCTGGAGTGTAGTGGGGGGTAACACCATATATTTT. It specifies CAWSVVGGNTIYF.

This chain uses TRBV1 with TRBJ1-3. TRBV1 is flagged as a pseudogene. The CDR3 totals 16 residues. The CDR3 spells CTSSQDLRQTSGTIYF. CDR3 bases: TGCACCAGCAGCCAAGATCTGCGTCAGACTAGTGGTACCATATATTTT.

V is TRBV29-1 and J is TRBJ2-3; possibly TRBD2 for D (5 bases). Trimming took off 6 bases at V and 9 bases at J, with 19 bases between the two ends. The length of the CDR3 is 13 residues. Germline V CDR1 and CDR2: SQVTM, ANQGSEA. CDR3 residues: CSVLGVGPGTQYF. The CDR3 DNA reads as TGCAGCGTCCTCGGGGTAGGGCCTGGAACGCAGTATTTT.

The CDR3: CASSLDAGGQYF. For the CDR3, the DNA is TGTGCCAGCAGCTTAGATGCGGGGGGGCAGTATTTT. The rearrangement uses TRBV11-2 and TRBJ2-3; 8 bases map to TRBD2. CDR1 SGHAT and CDR2 FQNNGV come from the germline V gene. There are 12 residues in the CDR3. The V and J ends lost 0 bases and 11 bases, in that order; junction bases with no gene match: 1.

This rearrangement joins TRBV7-9 to TRBJ1-1, with 7 positions matching TRBD1. The V and J ends lost 8 bases and 5 bases, in that order; junction bases with no gene match: 8. Germline CDR1 reads SEHNR; CDR2 reads FQNEAQ (reference sequence). This CDR3 comprises 13 residues. CDR3 nucleotide sequence: TGTGCCAGCGGAGGGGGCCGGGGAACTGAAGCTTTCTTT. Its translation is CASGGGRGTEAFF.

This chain uses TRBV6-5 with TRBJ2-2, with 7 positions matching TRBD2. Germline V gene data show CDR1 as MNHEY and CDR2 as SVGAGI. J lost 0 bases, V lost 4 bases, and 2 bases had no gene match. The CDR3 spans 15 residues. CDR3 in DNA: TGTGCCAGCAGTTGGACTAGTTCGAACACCGGGGAGCTGTTTTTT. Protein product: CASSWTSSNTGELFF.

The rearrangement uses TRBV5-5 and TRBJ2-7; no definite D call. Trimming pared 2 bases from V and 0 bases from J, leaving 9 bases between. The CDR3 is made up of 14 amino acids. The V gene's germline CDR1 is SGHKS and CDR2 YYEKEE (reference sequence). The CDR3 reads CASSFLSSSYEQYF. The DNA of the CDR3 is TGTGCCAGCAGCTTCCTATCAAGCTCCTACGAGCAGTACTTC.

This clone was observed a few times. The chain uses TRBV7-4 and TRBJ2-7, with 8 bases aligning to TRBD2. Germline V lookup: CDR1 SGHVT, CDR2 SQSDAQ. The CDR3 consists of 14 residues. J was trimmed by 2 bases and V by 5 bases; bases with no gene match: 5. The CDR3 spells CASSPPGGTYEQYF. The CDR3, as DNA: TGTGCCAGCAGCCCCCCGGGAGGGACCTACGAGCAGTACTTC.

V is TRBV21-1 and J is TRBJ2-3; the table gives TRBD1 as D, unverified against the DNA. TRBV21-1 is assigned pseudogene status. There are 11 residues in the CDR3. DNA of the CDR3: TGTGCCAGCAGCAGCGGACAGGGGCCAAATTTT. Its translation is CASSSGQGPNF.

The chain combines TRBV7-2 with TRBJ2-7, with D possibly being TRBD2 (6 bases). Germline V gene sequence: CDR1 SGHTA, CDR2 FQGNSA. The CDR3 has 14 residues. V lost 2 bases to trimming and J lost 6 bases, with 14 bases between them. The DNA for the CDR3 is TGTGCCAGCAGCTTACTAGCGAAGGGAAGCGAGCAGTACTTC. Translating it yields CASSLLAKGSEQYF.

A few counts support this clone. The V gene is TRBV4-2, the J gene TRBJ2-3, with 14 positions matching TRBD2. The CDR3 extends over 15 amino acids. Trimming cost V 3 bases and J 4 bases; bases outside gene matches: 0. Germline CDR1 LGHNA, CDR2 YNFKEQ. In nucleotides, the CDR3 is TGTGCCAGCAGCCAGACTAGCGGGGGGGCAGATACGCAGTATTTT. It yields the protein CASSQTSGGADTQYF.

The gene calls are TRBV7-8 and TRBJ2-3; maybe TRBD2 (6 bases). V dropped 5 bases and J dropped 2 bases, with 11 bases sitting between them. The CDR3 is 14 residues long. Germline-derived CDR1 and CDR2 are SGHVS and FQNEAQ. The CDR3 DNA reads as TGTGCCAGCAGCCCAGGGACTTCCACAGATACGCAGTATTTT. Translating gives CASSPGTSTDTQYF. The full variable domain, with the rest looked up from reference TRBV7-8 and TRBJ2-3, is GAGVSQSPRYKVAKRGQDVALRCDPISGHVSLFWYQQALGQGPEFLTYFQNEAQLDKSGLPSDRFFAERPEGSVSTLKIQRTQQEDSAVYLCASSPGTSTDTQYFGPGTRLTVL.